A selection of T cell receptor beta chains follows, all from one sample in a study of blood T cell repertoires in COVID-19. Using immunoSEQ multiplex PCR, the repertoire was profiled, and TCRdb retains in-frame clones only, with some absent. The data show 250,000 to 300,000 clones, 87% seen once. The sequenced material came from peripheral blood. Source of these receptors: a woman in her forties or fifties who had recovered from COVID-19. CDR3s include the opening cysteine and the closing phenylalanine or tryptophan. A D gene is named only where the DNA matches it firmly.

v_call: TRBV9
j_call: TRBJ2-7
d_call: TRBD1
cdr3_nt: TGTGCCAGCAGCCCCCACAGGGGGCCCCTAAACTACGAGCAGTACTTC
cdr3_aa: CASSPHRGPLNYEQYF

v_call: TRBV5-6
j_call: TRBJ2-3
d_call: .
cdr3_nt: TGTGCCAGCAGTTCTGGCCCAACGCAAATAGATACGCAGTATTTT
cdr3_aa: CASSSGPTQIDTQYF

v_call: TRBV6-2/TRBV6-3
j_call: TRBJ2-7
d_call: .
cdr3_nt: TGTGCCAGCAGTTCCTACTACGAGCAGTACTTC
cdr3_aa: CASSSYYEQYF

v_call: TRBV3-1/TRBV3-2
j_call: TRBJ1-2
d_call: .
cdr3_nt: TGTGCCAGCAGCCAAGGTACAGCCTACTATGGCTACACCTTC
cdr3_aa: CASSQGTAYYGYTF

v_call: TRBV6-5
j_call: TRBJ1-4
d_call: TRBD1
cdr3_nt: TGTGCCAGCAGCCGACAGGGGGCAGGGAAACTGTTTTTT
cdr3_aa: CASSRQGAGKLFF

v_call: TRBV19
j_call: TRBJ2-1
d_call: .
cdr3_nt: TGTGCCAGTAGTGTCGCCAAACAGGGCAATGAGCAGTTCTTC
cdr3_aa: CASSVAKQGNEQFF

v_call: TRBV5-5
j_call: TRBJ2-7
d_call: .
cdr3_nt: TGTGCCAGCAGCCTCAAGGGCTCCCGGGAACCCGAGGTCCCCTACGAGCAGTACTTC
cdr3_aa: CASSLKGSREPEVPYEQYF

v_call: TRBV27
j_call: TRBJ2-1
d_call: .
cdr3_nt: TGTGCCAGCCAACGAGGTGGGCAGTTCTTC
cdr3_aa: CASQRGGQFF

v_call: TRBV29-1
j_call: TRBJ2-4
d_call: TRBD1
cdr3_nt: TGCAGCGTTGGTACAGGGGAGAACATTCAGTACTTC
cdr3_aa: CSVGTGENIQYF

v_call: TRBV5-5
j_call: TRBJ2-1
d_call: TRBD1
cdr3_nt: TGTGCCAGCAGCTCGGGGACAGCCGGAGAGCAGTTCTTC
cdr3_aa: CASSSGTAGEQFF

v_call: TRBV29-1
j_call: TRBJ2-3
d_call: TRBD1
cdr3_nt: TGCAGCGTAAGACAGGGAAGCACAGATACGCAGTATTTT
cdr3_aa: CSVRQGSTDTQYF

v_call: TRBV5-1
j_call: TRBJ2-1
d_call: TRBD1
cdr3_nt: TGCGCCAGCAGCTTTGCCGGGACAGGTTTCGACAATGAGCAGTTCTTC
cdr3_aa: CASSFAGTGFDNEQFF

v_call: TRBV7-9
j_call: TRBJ2-5
d_call: .
cdr3_nt: TGTGCCAGCAGCCGCGGGACAGAAGAGACCCAGTACTTC
cdr3_aa: CASSRGTEETQYF

v_call: TRBV7-2
j_call: TRBJ2-1
d_call: TRBD2
cdr3_nt: TGTGCAATACAGCGGGAGAGGTATGGCAGTGAGCAGTTCTTC
cdr3_aa: CAIQRERYGSEQFF